The next 15 T cell receptor beta chains were all read from a single sample in a study of glioma-infiltrating T cells after dendritic cell vaccination. Generated by immunoSEQ multiplex PCR, the TCRdb table keeps only in-frame clones and is missing some. This table holds tens of thousands of clones, roughly four fifths found once. The sample was blood, taken before dendritic cell vaccination. The receptors derive from a human donor with glioblastoma.

The chain combines TRBV18 with TRBJ2-5; D is undetermined. The V end was cut by 1 base, the J end by 5 bases, with 8 bases between. The CDR3 length is 13 residues. Germline CDR1 KGHSH, CDR2 LQKENI. The CDR3 sequence is CASSPLAGETQYF. DNA of the CDR3: TGTGCCAGCTCACCACTAGCTGGGGAGACCCAGTACTTC.

The rearrangement uses TRBV5-1 and TRBJ1-4, with D unclear. The CDR3 extends over 15 amino acids. The V gene's germline CDR1 is SGHRS and CDR2 YFSETQ. The V gene lost 0 bases and the J gene lost 7 bases, with 13 bases spanning the gap. CDR3 bases: TGCGCCAGCAGCTTGGGGTCCAGAACCTCTGAAAAACTGTTTTTT. This translates into CASSLGSRTSEKLFF.

The rearrangement links TRBV19 to TRBJ1-2; tentatively, D is TRBD1 (6 bases). Deletions cut 4 bases from V and 4 bases from J, with 16 bases between. This CDR3 region has 15 residues. Looked up from germline, CDR1 is LNHDA and CDR2 is SQIVND (reference sequence). In nucleotides, the CDR3 is TGTGCCAGTAGTAGTGGTAGAGGGGGTGGCTATGGCTACACCTTC. Amino acid sequence: CASSSGRGGGYGYTF.

J is TRBJ2-1 and V is TRBV15; 9 bases map to TRBD2. Unmatched junction bases numbered 2, after V lost 0 bases and J lost 5 bases. The CDR3 length is 15 residues. Germline values: CDR1 LNHNV, CDR2 YYDKDF (reference sequence). CDR3 nucleotide sequence: TGTGCCACCAGCAGAGAAGCGGGGGGCCACAATGAGCAGTTCTTC. This gives the protein CATSREAGGHNEQFF.

This sequence joins TRBV7-8 and TRBJ1-5, with 8 bases aligning to TRBD1. V lost 6 bases and J lost 6; bases outside the gene matches: 10. In germline, CDR1 is SGHVS, CDR2 FQNEAQ. The CDR3 is 15 amino acids. CDR3 in DNA: TGTGCCAGCAGGGAAAGCGCAGGGGGCCCTCAGCCCCAGCATTTT. Translating gives CASRESAGGPQPQHF.

The rearrangement joins TRBV4-2 to TRBJ2-3, with D unresolved. The V gene's germline CDR1 is LGHNA and CDR2 YNFKEQ. The V gene lost 2 bases and the J gene lost 2 bases, with 5 bases spanning the gap. This CDR3 has 13 amino acids. The CDR3: CASSQPSTDTQYF. The CDR3, as DNA: TGTGCCAGCAGCCAACCCTCCACAGATACGCAGTATTTT.

The chain combines TRBV29-1 with TRBJ2-3; 7 bases map to TRBD2. This CDR3 contains 16 residues. Trimming at V came to 4 bases and at J to 4 bases, leaving 14 bases not matched to a gene. Germline V lookup: CDR1 SQVTM, CDR2 ANQGSEA. The CDR3 bases are TGCAGCGTTGTTGGGGGTAGCGGGCTGGGATCAGATACGCAGTATTTT. Its protein product is CSVVGGSGLGSDTQYF.

This chain links TRBV7-3 with TRBJ2-2, with D possibly matching TRBD2 (5 bases). Per the germline V gene, CDR1 is SGHTA and CDR2 is FQGTGA. CDR3 length: 15 residues. Trimming shortened V by 3 bases and J by 2 bases, and 10 bases separated the two germline ends. The CDR3 is CASSLIATNTGELFF. The DNA for the CDR3 is TGTGCCAGCAGCTTGATAGCGACCAACACCGGGGAGCTGTTTTTT.

The V and J genes are TRBV4-1 and TRBJ2-5, with TRBD2 matching over 8 bases. Germline values: CDR1 MGHRA, CDR2 YSYEKL. The J segment lost 5 bases and the V segment lost 4 bases, leaving 9 bases of the junction unmatched. The CDR3 spans 15 residues. CDR3 in DNA: TGCGCCAGCAGCCCCCGGGAGGGGCCCCTTGAGACCCAGTACTTC. Encoded protein: CASSPREGPLETQYF.

This clone was recorded once. The rearrangement joins TRBV10-3 to TRBJ2-1; 7 bases match TRBD2. The germline V gene has CDR1 ENHRY and CDR2 SYGVKD. This CDR3 region has 16 residues. With V trimmed by 8 bases and J by 4 bases, 14 bases remained unmatched. CDR3 residues: CAISDSAGPFYNEQFF. In DNA, the CDR3 is TGTGCCATCTCAGACTCAGCGGGGCCCTTTTACAATGAGCAGTTCTTC.

The chain's CDR3 is CASSGPGPGGGYEQYV. Written as DNA, the CDR3 is TGTGCCAGCAGCGGGCCGGGACCGGGTGGGGGCTACGAGCAGTACGTC. The rearrangement uses TRBV11-2 and TRBJ2-7; D may match TRBD1 or TRBD2 (5 bases each). This CDR3 has 16 amino acids. Germline CDR1 SGHAT, CDR2 FQNNGV. V dropped 5 bases and J dropped 3 bases, with 20 bases sitting between them.

A single count supports this clone. The CDR3 protein is CASSLYLAGIKETQYF. DNA of the CDR3: TGTGCCAGCAGCTTGTATTTAGCGGGGATAAAAGAGACCCAGTACTTC. The chain couples TRBV5-4 to TRBJ2-5; 8 bases are a match to TRBD2. Germline values: CDR1 SGHNT, CDR2 YYREEE (reference sequence). With V trimmed by 1 base and J by 3 bases, 8 bases remained unmatched. The CDR3 contains 16 residues.

This chain links TRBV19 with TRBJ1-5; possible D gene TRBD1, 5 bases. Germline values: CDR1 LNHDA, CDR2 SQIVND (reference sequence). Trimming cost V 1 base and J 2 bases, with 12 bases left between them. The CDR3 is made up of 16 amino acids. CDR3 in DNA: TGTGCCAGTAGTATAGCGCAGGGATTCGGCAATCAGCCCCAGCATTTT. Translated: CASSIAQGFGNQPQHF.

The chain joins TRBV11-1 to TRBJ2-7; TRBD2 agrees at 10 bases. The germline V gene encodes CDR1 SGHAT and CDR2 FQDESV (reference sequence). The V gene end was trimmed by 1 base and the J gene end by 3 bases; junction bases not matched to a gene: 3. This CDR3 has 15 residues. In DNA, the CDR3 is TGTGCCAGCAGCTTAGGGACTAGCGGACTCTACGAGCAGTACGTC. Translation gives CASSLGTSGLYEQYV.

This clone was observed once. The chain uses TRBV18 and TRBJ2-3; D remains ambiguous. Trimming shortened V by 2 bases and J by 1 base, and 13 bases separated the two germline ends. The CDR3 runs to 16 residues. CDR1 KGHSH and CDR2 LQKENI come from the germline V gene. CDR3 nucleotide sequence: TGTGCCAGCTCACCATTAAGTTTAGGAGGCACAGATACGCAGTATTTT. This sequence encodes CASSPLSLGGTDTQYF.